The 16 T cell receptor beta chains below come from one sample, sequenced in a study of T cell responses to AZD1222 COVID-19 vaccine. Profiled with immunoSEQ multiplex PCR; TCRdb holds only in-frame clones, not every one. Of about 140,000 clones listed, about 90% were seen once; the top ten hold roughly 3.8%. Sequencing used peripheral blood, obtained on day 0 of AZD1222 vaccination. These receptors originate from an adult in good health.

The V and J genes are TRBV12-2 and TRBJ2-7; the table calls TRBD1, which could not be checked here. TRBV12-2 is shown as a pseudogene. The CDR3 spans 13 residues. The chain's CDR3 is CASRPDRPYEQYF. The CDR3 DNA reads as TGTGCAAGTCGCCCGGACAGACCCTACGAGCAGTACTTC.

The chain has TRBV29-1 and TRBJ1-1; 7 nucleotides agree with TRBD1. CDR1 and CDR2 (germline): SQVTM, ANQGSEA. The V segment lost 5 bases and the J segment 6 bases; nucleotides outside the gene matches: 9. CDR3 length equals 13 residues. CDR3 nucleotide sequence: TGCAGCGTTCGGACAGGCCTGGGGGCTGAAGCTTTCTTT. Its translation is CSVRTGLGAEAFF.

A single count supports this clone. This chain uses TRBV9 with TRBJ2-5; D possibly corresponds to TRBD1 (6 bases). The CDR3 is made up of 16 amino acids. The ends were cut back, 4 bases at V and 2 bases at J, with 18 bases in the middle. The V gene's germline CDR1 is SGDLS and CDR2 YYNGEE. CDR3 residues: CASSPRSGQIQETQYF. Here the CDR3 DNA reads TGTGCCAGCAGCCCCAGAAGCGGACAGATACAAGAGACCCAGTACTTC.

The CDR3 bases are TGTGCCAGCAGCGTAGCAGGGGGCAGGCAGCCCCAGCATTTT. Translated, it gives CASSVAGGRQPQHF. The chain has TRBV9 and TRBJ1-5; 8 nucleotides line up with TRBD1. The CDR3 has 14 amino acids. Trimming took 0 bases from V and 7 from J; bases not matched to a gene: 3. Germline V gives CDR1 SGDLS, CDR2 YYNGEE.

V and J are TRBV6-5 and TRBJ2-7; the match to TRBD2 covers 14 bases. The J segment lost 3 bases and the V segment lost 6 bases, leaving 4 bases of the junction unmatched. Germline CDR1 MNHEY, CDR2 SVGAGI. The CDR3 length is 15 residues. Here the CDR3 reads CASRQGLAGDYEQYF. CDR3 bases: TGTGCCAGCAGGCAGGGACTAGCGGGGGACTACGAGCAGTACTTC.

This chain links TRBV5-4 with TRBJ1-6, with a tentative D call TRBD1 (6 bases). Germline V gives CDR1 SGHNT, CDR2 YYREEE (reference sequence). This CDR3 has 15 residues. V was shortened by 4 bases and J by 8 bases, with 16 bases between the two germline ends. CDR3 DNA sequence: TGTGCCAGCAGCGCTGCAGGGGCGCCCCATTCACCCCTCCACTTT. Amino acid sequence: CASSAAGAPHSPLHF.

This chain joins TRBV7-6 and TRBJ2-3, with TRBD2 matching over 9 bases. Germline CDR1 reads SGHVS; CDR2 reads FNYEAQ. There are 15 residues in the CDR3. The V segment lost 7 bases and the J segment 0 bases; nucleotides outside the gene matches: 5. The CDR3 reads CASTRLAASTDTQYF. The CDR3 region has the DNA TGTGCCAGCACCCGACTAGCGGCTAGCACAGATACGCAGTATTTT.

The V and J genes are TRBV29-1 and TRBJ2-5; tentatively, D is TRBD2 (6 bases). The ends were cut back, 3 bases at V and 5 bases at J, with 13 bases in the middle. The CDR3 covers 13 residues. Per germline, CDR1 SQVTM and CDR2 ANQGSEA. The CDR3 DNA reads as TGCAGCGTTGAGACGGGACTGCGGGAGACCCAGTACTTC. It codes for CSVETGLRETQYF.

As to this clone: This same CDR3 is encoded by further DNA sequences in the sample. The rearrangement links TRBV6-2 or TRBV6-3 to TRBJ1-1, with 8 bases identical to TRBD1. The germline CDR1 and CDR2 sequences are MNHEY and SVGEGT. The CDR3 totals 13 residues. J was trimmed by 5 bases and V by 2 bases; bases with no gene match: 1. CDR3 DNA sequence: TGTGCCAGCAGTTACGACAGGGGAACTGAAGCTTTCTTT. It yields the protein CASSYDRGTEAFF.

V usage is TRBV5-4 and J usage is TRBJ2-7; 12 bases line up with TRBD2. This CDR3 is 14 amino acids long. Germline loops: CDR1 SGHNT, CDR2 YYREEE (reference sequence). Trimming at V came to 3 bases and at J to 6 bases, leaving 4 bases not matched to a gene. The CDR3 spells CASSSSGRAIEQYF. DNA of the CDR3: TGTGCCAGCAGCTCTAGCGGGAGGGCCATCGAGCAGTACTTC.

V gene TRBV9 combines with J gene TRBJ2-3, with D unresolved. Deletions cut 8 bases from V and 2 bases from J, with 9 bases between. The CDR3 length is 12 residues. Per germline, CDR1 SGDLS and CDR2 YYNGEE. The CDR3 DNA reads as TGTGCCAGTGGTACAAACACAGATACGCAGTATTTT. It encodes CASGTNTDTQYF.

The gene calls are TRBV7-9 and TRBJ2-3; no reliable D call. Between the trimmed V and J ends, which lost 1 base and 0 bases, there was a span of 5 bases. Looked up from germline, CDR1 is SEHNR and CDR2 is FQNEAQ (reference sequence). This CDR3 has 14 amino acids. CDR3 protein: CASSLDMSTDTQYF. The CDR3 DNA follows: TGTGCCAGCAGCTTAGACATGAGCACAGATACGCAGTATTTT.

V usage is TRBV7-6 and J usage is TRBJ1-2, with 8 bases identical to TRBD1. This CDR3 contains 19 residues. CDR1 is SGHVS and CDR2 is FNYEAQ in the germline V gene. V trimming: 1 base; J trimming: 3 bases; junction bases outside the gene matches: 16. DNA for the CDR3: TGTGCCAGCAGCTTAGGACCGGCGAGAGGACAGGGTGAGGACTATGGCTACACCTTC. Protein: CASSLGPARGQGEDYGYTF.

This clone has just one count. This chain connects TRBV7-2 to TRBJ2-2, with 10 positions matching TRBD2. The junction had 13 bases not matched to a gene; V was cut back by 8 bases and J by 7 bases. The CDR3 is 16 amino acids. Germline V gives CDR1 SGHTA, CDR2 FQGNSA. DNA for the CDR3: TGTGCCAGCCGTTCACCCGGGACTAGCGAAGTCGGGGAGCTGTTTTTT. Residues: CASRSPGTSEVGELFF. Supplemented by reference TRBV7-2 and TRBJ2-2, the full variable domain reads GAGVSQSPSNKVTEKGKDVELRCDPISGHTALYWYRQSLGQGLEFLIYFQGNSAPDKSGLPSDRFSAERTGGSVSTLTIQRTQQEDSAVYLCASRSPGTSEVGELFFGEGSRLTVL.

The chain uses TRBV5-1 and TRBJ2-2; no reliable D call. V was clipped by 0 bases and J by 1 base, with 7 bases between them. Germline V gives CDR1 SGHRS, CDR2 YFSETQ. The CDR3 has 15 residues. The CDR3 sequence: CASSLVGRNTGELFF. The CDR3 DNA follows: TGCGCCAGCAGCTTGGTCGGGCGGAACACCGGGGAGCTGTTTTTT.

This chain joins TRBV30 and TRBJ1-2, with unresolved D. The CDR3 has 11 residues. Trimming removed 4 bases from V and 3 bases from J, with 6 bases in between. Germline V gene lookup returns CDR1 GTSNPN and CDR2 SVGIG (reference sequence). CDR3 nucleotides: TGTGCCTGGACTACGGACTATGGCTACACCTTC. Residues: CAWTTDYGYTF.